The 12 T cell receptor beta chains below come from one sample, sequenced in a study of post-analysis software for immune sequencing data. These receptors are not linked to any known antigen. Prepared TCR beta cDNA libraries contained unique molecular identifiers. MiXCR was run by TCRdb on the PCR reads, yielding one entry per CDR3 protein. The sample shows about 540,000 distinct CDR3 sequences, 34% of them seen only once. Study findings and constraints: Roughly five TRBV segments appeared more often in patients than in controls, and TRBV5-6, TRBV5-1 and TRBV20-1 were among these.

Input material: blood. The receptor set was obtained from a girl aged 2-17 years with multiple sclerosis.

This clonotype occurred a few times. The chain joins TRBV2 to TRBJ2-7; 8 positions match TRBD1. The germline gives CDR1 SNHLY, CDR2 FYNNEI. CDR3 size: 14 residues. The J segment lost 3 bases and the V segment lost 4 bases, leaving 5 bases of the junction unmatched. The CDR3: CASSAGQGGYEQYF. As DNA, the CDR3 is TGTGCCAGCAGTGCCGGACAGGGAGGCTACGAGCAGTACTTC.

The V call is TRBV3-1, the J call TRBJ1-1; no clear D gene. Germline lookup yields CDR1 LGHDT and CDR2 YNNKEL (reference sequence). The CDR3 spans 16 residues. V was clipped by 0 bases and J by 3 bases, with 14 bases between them. The CDR3 loop is CASSQDDPGLYTEAFF. The CDR3 nucleotides read TGTGCCAGCAGCCAAGATGATCCGGGTCTGTACACTGAAGCTTTCTTT.

V usage is TRBV20-1 and J usage is TRBJ2-5; D possibly corresponds to TRBD2 (6 bases). Matching the DNA end better, TRBJ2-7 makes the J call doubtful. The CDR3 spans 14 residues. From germline, CDR1 is DFQATT and CDR2 SNEGSKA (reference sequence). The DNA for the CDR3 is TGCAGTGCTAGACCGCGGGTAGCGGTCTACGAGCAGTACTTC. Its translation is CSARPRVAVYEQYF.

This clonotype has more than one count but fewer than ten. One end of the junction varies from germline; a read error may be responsible. The rearrangement joins TRBV5-1 to TRBJ2-5, with D maybe TRBD2 (6 bases). The CDR3 runs to 14 residues. Germline V gives CDR1 SGHRS, CDR2 YFSETQ. CDR3 nucleotides: TGTGCCAGCAGCTTGGCCGTGGGGGGTGAGACCCAGTACTTC. Protein: CASSLAVGGETQYF.

In regard to this clonotype: One end of the junction is discordant with germline, which a read error may explain. The chain uses TRBV5-6 and TRBJ2-5; D not certain. Germline V gives CDR1 SGHDT, CDR2 YYEEEE. The CDR3 spans 13 residues. The chain's CDR3 is CANSSYYKETQYF. CDR3 sequence (DNA): TGTGCCAACAGCTCCTATTACAAAGAGACCCAGTACTTC.

As concerns this clonotype: Germline is not matched at one junction end, which may reflect a read error. The CDR3 nucleotides read TGTGCCAGCAGCTTTGGACTAGCGGGGGTCAATGAGCAGTGCTTC. Translated: CASSFGLAGVNEQCF. The V call is TRBV11-2, the J call TRBJ2-1; 13 positions match TRBD2. This CDR3 comprises 15 residues. In germline, CDR1 is SGHAT, CDR2 FQNNGV.

This clonotype was seen just once. The V and J genes are TRBV11-2 and TRBJ2-1; D uncertain. The V end was cut by 6 bases, the J end by 2 bases, with 11 bases between. Germline lookup yields CDR1 SGHAT and CDR2 FQNNGV. The CDR3 is made up of 14 amino acids. The CDR3 sequence: CASRPTRAYNEQFF. CDR3 DNA: TGTGCCAGCAGACCCACCCGGGCCTACAATGAGCAGTTCTTC. Based on the CDR3 plus reference TRBV11-2 and TRBJ2-1, the full variable domain is EAGVAQSPRYKIIEKRQSVAFWCNPISGHATLYWYQQILGQGPKLLIQFQNNGVVDDSQLPKDRFSAERLKGVDSTLKIQPAKLEDSAVYLCASRPTRAYNEQFFGPGTRLTVL.

This clonotype showed up just a few times. The chain recombines TRBV7-9 with TRBJ2-5; 8 bases line up with TRBD2. Germline lookup yields CDR1 SEHNR and CDR2 FQNEAQ (reference sequence). The CDR3 is made up of 11 amino acids. The V and J ends lost 8 bases and 6 bases, in that order; junction bases with no gene match: 2. In nucleotides, the CDR3 is TGTGCCAGCGGCGGGGGGAAGACCCAGTACTTC. It codes for CASGGGKTQYF.

The chain combines TRBV12-3 or TRBV12-4 with TRBJ1-2; D call uncertain. The germline V and J ends were trimmed by 5 bases and 1 base, with 11 bases remaining between them. This CDR3 has 14 amino acids. The CDR3 here is CASSQDWNNYGYTF. The CDR3 DNA reads TGTGCCAGCAGTCAGGACTGGAATAACTATGGCTACACCTTC.

The chain is built from TRBV20-1 and TRBJ2-3; D possibly corresponds to TRBD1 (6 bases). The CDR3 is made up of 16 amino acids. V lost 3 bases and J 0 bases, leaving 16 bases between the germline ends. Germline V gene lookup returns CDR1 DFQATT and CDR2 SNEGSKA (reference sequence). The CDR3 loop is CSASHRTVTSTDTQYF. The DNA of the CDR3 is TGCAGTGCTAGCCACCGGACAGTTACTAGCACAGATACGCAGTATTTT.

A few counts support this clonotype. This may be a read error, as it is one base from a much larger clone. The chain recombines TRBV7-9 with TRBJ2-5; D unresolved. Germline CDR1 reads SEHNR; CDR2 reads FQNEAQ (reference sequence). V was cut by 2 bases and J by 0 bases, with 4 bases left in between. This CDR3 region has 13 residues. CDR3 residues: CASSLPDQETQYF. CDR3 bases: TGTGCCAGCAGCTTACCGGACCAAGAGACCCAGTACTTC.

The chain is built from TRBV9 and TRBJ1-1; tentatively, D is TRBD1 (5 bases). This CDR3 is built from 13 residues. Per germline, CDR1 SGDLS and CDR2 YYNGEE. Deletions cut 0 bases from V and 5 bases from J, with 8 bases between. CDR3 protein: CASSVGRGTEAFF. The CDR3 DNA reads TGTGCCAGCAGCGTAGGCCGGGGGACTGAAGCTTTCTTT.